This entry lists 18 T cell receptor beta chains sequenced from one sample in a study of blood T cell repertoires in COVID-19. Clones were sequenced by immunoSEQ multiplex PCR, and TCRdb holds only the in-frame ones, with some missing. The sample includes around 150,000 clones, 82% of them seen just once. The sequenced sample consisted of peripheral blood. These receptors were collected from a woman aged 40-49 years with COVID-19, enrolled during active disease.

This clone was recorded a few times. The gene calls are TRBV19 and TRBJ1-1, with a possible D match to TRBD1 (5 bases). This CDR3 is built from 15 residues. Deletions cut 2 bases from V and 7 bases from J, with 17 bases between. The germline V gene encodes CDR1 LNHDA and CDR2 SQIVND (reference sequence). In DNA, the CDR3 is TGTGCCAGTAGTATAATTCTGGGGGGTTTAGGTGAAGCTTTCTTT. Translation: CASSIILGGLGEAFF.

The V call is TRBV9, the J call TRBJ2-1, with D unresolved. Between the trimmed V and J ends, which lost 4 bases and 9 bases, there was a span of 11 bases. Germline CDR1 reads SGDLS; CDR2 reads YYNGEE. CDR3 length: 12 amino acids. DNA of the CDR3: TGTGCCAGCAGCATAAGAGGAGCTGAGCAGTTCTTC. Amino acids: CASSIRGAEQFF. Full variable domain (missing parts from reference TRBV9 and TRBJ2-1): DSGVTQTPKHLITATGQRVTLRCSPRSGDLSVYWYQQSLDQGLQFLIQYYNGEERAKGNILERFSAQQFPDLHSELNLSSLELGDSALYFCASSIRGAEQFFGPGTRLTVL.

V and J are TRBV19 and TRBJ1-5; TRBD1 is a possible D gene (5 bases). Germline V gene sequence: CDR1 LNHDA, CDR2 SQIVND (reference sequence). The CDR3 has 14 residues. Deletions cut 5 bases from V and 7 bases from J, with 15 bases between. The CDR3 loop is CASSLPRQLQPQHF. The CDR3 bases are TGTGCCAGTAGTCTCCCCCGACAGTTACAGCCCCAGCATTTT.

The CDR3 is CASSPNLLAGVNNEQFF. The CDR3 DNA reads as TGTGCCAGCAGCCCAAACCTACTAGCGGGGGTCAACAATGAGCAGTTCTTC. This chain links TRBV7-3 with TRBJ2-1, with 11 bases that match TRBD2. Trimming took 5 bases from V and 5 from J; bases not matched to a gene: 11. The CDR3 length is 17 residues. The germline gives CDR1 SGHTA, CDR2 FQGTGA.

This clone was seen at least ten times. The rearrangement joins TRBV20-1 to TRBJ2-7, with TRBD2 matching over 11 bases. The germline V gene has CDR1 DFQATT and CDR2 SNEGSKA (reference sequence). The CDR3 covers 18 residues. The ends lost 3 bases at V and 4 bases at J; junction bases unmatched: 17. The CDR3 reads CSASGRTSGRRGDYEQYF. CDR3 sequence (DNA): TGCAGTGCTAGTGGTAGGACTAGCGGGCGACGGGGGGATTACGAGCAGTACTTC.

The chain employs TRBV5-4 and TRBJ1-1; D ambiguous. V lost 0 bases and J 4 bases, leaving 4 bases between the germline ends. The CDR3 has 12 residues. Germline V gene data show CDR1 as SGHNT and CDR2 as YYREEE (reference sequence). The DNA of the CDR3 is TGTGCCAGCAGCTTGGGGAGCACTGAAGCTTTCTTT. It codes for CASSLGSTEAFF.

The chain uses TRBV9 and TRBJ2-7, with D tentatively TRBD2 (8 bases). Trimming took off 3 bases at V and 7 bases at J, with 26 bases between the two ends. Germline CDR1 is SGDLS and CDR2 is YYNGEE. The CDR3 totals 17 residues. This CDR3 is CASSGRAGAGGVEEQYF. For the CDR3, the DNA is TGTGCCAGCAGCGGACGAGCGGGGGCAGGGGGTGTGGAAGAGCAGTACTTC.

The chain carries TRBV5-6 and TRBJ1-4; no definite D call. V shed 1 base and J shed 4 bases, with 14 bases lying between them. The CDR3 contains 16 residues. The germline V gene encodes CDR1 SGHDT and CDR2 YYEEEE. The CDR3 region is CASSLWRGADNEKLFF. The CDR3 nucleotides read TGTGCCAGCAGCTTGTGGCGGGGTGCGGATAATGAAAAACTGTTTTTT. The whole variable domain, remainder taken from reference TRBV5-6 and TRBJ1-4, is DAGVTQSPTHLIKTRGQQVTLRCSPKSGHDTVSWYQQALGQGPQFIFQYYEEEERQRGNFPDRFSGHQFPNYSSELNVNALLLGDSALYLCASSLWRGADNEKLFFGSGTQLSVL.

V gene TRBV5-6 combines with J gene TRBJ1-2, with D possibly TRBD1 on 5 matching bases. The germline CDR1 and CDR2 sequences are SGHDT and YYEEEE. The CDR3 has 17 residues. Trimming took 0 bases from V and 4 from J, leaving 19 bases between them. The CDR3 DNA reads TGTGCCAGCAGCTTGGCCCTCGGACACGCAAGGACCTATGGCTACACCTTC. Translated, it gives CASSLALGHARTYGYTF.

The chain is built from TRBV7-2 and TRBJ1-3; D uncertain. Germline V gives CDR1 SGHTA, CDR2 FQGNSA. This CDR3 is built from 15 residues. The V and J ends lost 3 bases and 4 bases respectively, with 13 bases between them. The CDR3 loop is CASSFLSFSGNTIYF. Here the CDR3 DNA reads TGTGCCAGCAGCTTTTTGTCCTTTTCCGGAAACACCATATATTTT. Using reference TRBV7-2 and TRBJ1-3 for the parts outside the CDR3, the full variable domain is GAGVSQSPSNKVTEKGKDVELRCDPISGHTALYWYRQSLGQGLEFLIYFQGNSAPDKSGLPSDRFSAERTGGSVSTLTIQRTQQEDSAVYLCASSFLSFSGNTIYFGEGSWLTVV.

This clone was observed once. DNA for the CDR3: TGCGCCAGCAGCTTGGGCCGCAGCGCATCCTACGAGCAGTACTTC. Residues: CASSLGRSASYEQYF. V gene TRBV5-1 combines with J gene TRBJ2-7; no firm D call. Germline V CDR1 and CDR2: SGHRS, YFSETQ. The length of the CDR3 is 15 residues. Trimming took off 0 bases at V and 1 base at J, with 11 bases between the two ends.

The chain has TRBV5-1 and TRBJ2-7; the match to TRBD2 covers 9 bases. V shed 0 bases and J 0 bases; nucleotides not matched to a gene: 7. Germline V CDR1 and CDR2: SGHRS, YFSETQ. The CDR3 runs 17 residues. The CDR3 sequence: CASSLDVSGSNSYEQYF. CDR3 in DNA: TGCGCCAGCAGCTTGGATGTTAGCGGGAGTAACTCCTACGAGCAGTACTTC.

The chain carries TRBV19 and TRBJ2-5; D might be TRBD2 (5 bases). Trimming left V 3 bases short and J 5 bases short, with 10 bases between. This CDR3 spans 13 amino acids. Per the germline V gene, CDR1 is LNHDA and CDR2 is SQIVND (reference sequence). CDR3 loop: CASSIEGTETQYF. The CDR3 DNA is TGTGCCAGTAGTATTGAGGGTACGGAGACCCAGTACTTC.

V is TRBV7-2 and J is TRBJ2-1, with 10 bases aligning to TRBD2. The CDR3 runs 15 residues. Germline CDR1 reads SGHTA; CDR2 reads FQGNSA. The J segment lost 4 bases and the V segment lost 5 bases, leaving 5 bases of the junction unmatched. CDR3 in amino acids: CASSQTSGVYNEQFF. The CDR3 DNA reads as TGTGCCAGCAGCCAAACTAGCGGGGTATACAATGAGCAGTTCTTC. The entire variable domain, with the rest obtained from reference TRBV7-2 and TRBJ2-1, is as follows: GAGVSQSPSNKVTEKGKDVELRCDPISGHTALYWYRQSLGQGLEFLIYFQGNSAPDKSGLPSDRFSAERTGGSVSTLTIQRTQQEDSAVYLCASSQTSGVYNEQFFGPGTRLTVL.

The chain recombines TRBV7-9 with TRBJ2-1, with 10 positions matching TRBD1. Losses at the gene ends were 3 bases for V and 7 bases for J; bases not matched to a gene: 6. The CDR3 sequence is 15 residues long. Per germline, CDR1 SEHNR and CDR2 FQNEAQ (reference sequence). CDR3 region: CASSLLGQGKNEQFF. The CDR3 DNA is TGTGCCAGCAGCTTGTTGGGACAGGGGAAGAATGAGCAGTTCTTC.

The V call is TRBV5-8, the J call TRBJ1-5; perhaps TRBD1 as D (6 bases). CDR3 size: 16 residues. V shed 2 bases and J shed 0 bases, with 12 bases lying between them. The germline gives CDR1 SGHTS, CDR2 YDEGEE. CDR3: CASSFERGTSNQPQHF. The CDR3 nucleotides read TGTGCCAGCAGCTTTGAGAGGGGGACTAGCAATCAGCCCCAGCATTTT.

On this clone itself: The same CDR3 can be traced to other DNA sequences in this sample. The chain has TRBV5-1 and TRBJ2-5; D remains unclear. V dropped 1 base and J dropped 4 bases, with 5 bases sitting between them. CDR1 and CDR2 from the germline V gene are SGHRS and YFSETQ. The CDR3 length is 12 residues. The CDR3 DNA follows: TGCGCCAGCAGCTTGACGGGAGAGACCCAGTACTTC. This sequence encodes CASSLTGETQYF.

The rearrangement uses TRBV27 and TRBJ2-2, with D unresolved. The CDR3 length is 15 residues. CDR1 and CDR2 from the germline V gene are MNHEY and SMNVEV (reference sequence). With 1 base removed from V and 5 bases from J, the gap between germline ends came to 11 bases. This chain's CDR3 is CASSLFSVRTGELFF. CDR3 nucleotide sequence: TGTGCCAGCAGTTTATTCTCAGTAAGAACCGGGGAGCTGTTTTTT.